The count of the clone carrying this T cell receptor beta chain is one. Its antigen is unknown. Assay: immunoSEQ multiplex PCR; the TCRdb copy retains only in-frame clones and omits some. The repertoire consists of thousands of clones, with 88% occurring once and the leading ten covering around an eighth. This record belongs to a study of stem cell transplantation in POMP-related autoinflammatory disease. In the study overall: The study hypothesized thymoproteasome defects skew the TRB repertoire via impaired CD8+ selection.

Study conclusions and caveats: In patients with PRAID, every analyzed T-cell subset tended to show lower diversity and higher clonality.

V lost 1 base, J lost 6 bases, and 10 bases lay in between. The CDR3 is 14 amino acids. The germline CDR1 and CDR2 sequences are SEHNR and FQNEAQ (reference sequence). PRAID featured prominent immunodeficiency. The gene calls are TRBV7-9 and TRBJ2-4; perhaps TRBD2 as D (6 bases). The material was CD8+ T cells from PBMCs, obtained after stem cell transplantation. This sequence was found in a human patient with POMP-related autoinflammation and immune dysregulation (PRAID). Some T cells may originate from the graft donor. Here the CDR3 DNA reads TGTGCCAGCAGCTTAGTAAGGAGGGCAAACATTCAGTACTTC. It codes for CASSLVRRANIQYF.